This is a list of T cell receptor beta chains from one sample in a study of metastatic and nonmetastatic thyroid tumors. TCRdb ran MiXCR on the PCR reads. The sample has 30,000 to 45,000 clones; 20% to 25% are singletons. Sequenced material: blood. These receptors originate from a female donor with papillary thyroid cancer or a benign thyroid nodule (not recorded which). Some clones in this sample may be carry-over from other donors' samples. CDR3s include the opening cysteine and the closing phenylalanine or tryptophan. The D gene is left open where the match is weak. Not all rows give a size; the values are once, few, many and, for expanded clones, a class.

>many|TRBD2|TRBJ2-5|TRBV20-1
CSAREPGLAGGQETQYF
TGCAGTGCTAGAGAGCCCGGACTAGCGGGGGGACAAGAGACCCAGTACTTC
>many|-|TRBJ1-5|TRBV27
CASSLTGNQPQHF
TGTGCCAGCAGTCTAACAGGGAATCAGCCCCAGCATTTT
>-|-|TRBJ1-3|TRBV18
CASSPAQGSLSGNTIYF
TGTGCCAGCTCACCGGCTCAGGGGTCGCTCTCTGGAAACACCATATATTTT
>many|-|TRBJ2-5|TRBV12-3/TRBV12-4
CASSPIGTAQETQYF
TGTGCCAGCAGCCCGATTGGAACAGCTCAAGAGACCCAGTACTTC
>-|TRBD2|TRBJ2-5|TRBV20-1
CSARDLSGRAAGETQYF
TGCAGTGCTAGAGACTTGAGCGGGAGGGCCGCCGGGGAGACCCAGTACTTC
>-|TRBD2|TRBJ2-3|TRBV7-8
CTSSLEWDYRSGTQYF
TGTACCAGCAGCTTAGAATGGGACTATCGTAGCGGGACGCAGTATTTT
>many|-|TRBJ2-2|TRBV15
CATSSTPGTQAGELFF
TGTGCCACCAGCAGCACCCCCGGGACTCAGGCCGGGGAGCTGTTTTTT
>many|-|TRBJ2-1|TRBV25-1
CASMIPMGNEQFF
TGTGCCAGCATGATACCAATGGGCAATGAGCAGTTCTTC
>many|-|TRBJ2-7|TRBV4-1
CASSQDLVRAYEQYF
TGCGCCAGCAGCCAAGATTTGGTCAGGGCCTACGAGCAGTACTTC
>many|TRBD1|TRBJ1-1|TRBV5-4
CASSYPGTGMNTEAFF
TGTGCCAGCAGTTATCCCGGGACAGGTATGAACACTGAAGCTTTCTTT
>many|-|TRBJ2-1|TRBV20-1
CSARRGGAVDEQFF
TGCAGTGCTAGGAGGGGGGGAGCGGTTGATGAGCAGTTCTTC
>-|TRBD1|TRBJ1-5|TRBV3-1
CARSPTGGGNQPQHF
TGTGCCAGAAGCCCAACAGGGGGAGGAAATCAGCCCCAGCATTTT
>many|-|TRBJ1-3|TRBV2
CASREHLSGNTIYF
TGTGCCAGCAGGGAACACCTCTCTGGAAACACCATATATTTT
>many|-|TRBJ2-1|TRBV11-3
CASSPTTGSYNEQFF
TGTGCCAGCAGCCCTACTACCGGATCCTACAATGAGCAGTTCTTC
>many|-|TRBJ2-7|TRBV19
CASSMQGLRSYEQYF
TGTGCCAGTAGTATGCAGGGGCTTCGCTCCTACGAGCAGTACTTC
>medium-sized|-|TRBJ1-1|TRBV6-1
CASSEGTEAFF
TGTGCCAGCAGTGAGGGCACTGAAGCTTTCTTT
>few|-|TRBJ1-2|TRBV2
CASTQGYYGYTF
TGTGCCAGCACCCAGGGTTATTATGGCTACACCTTC
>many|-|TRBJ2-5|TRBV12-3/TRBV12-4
CASRPGPGAQETQYF
TGTGCCAGCAGACCGGGGCCCGGAGCCCAAGAGACCCAGTACTTC
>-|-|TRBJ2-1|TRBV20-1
CSAYRDYNEQFF
TGCAGTGCTTACCGGGACTACAATGAGCAGTTCTTC
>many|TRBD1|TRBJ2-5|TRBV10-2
CASNDRGQETQYF
TGCGCCAGCAACGACAGGGGCCAAGAGACCCAGTACTTC
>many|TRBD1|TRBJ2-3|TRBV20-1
CSATETPTGKKDTQYF
TGCAGTGCCACAGAGACGCCGACAGGGAAGAAAGATACGCAGTATTTT
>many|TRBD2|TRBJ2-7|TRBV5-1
CASSLTSGGIIYEQYF
TGCGCCAGCAGCTTGACGTCGGGAGGCATTATTTACGAGCAGTACTTC
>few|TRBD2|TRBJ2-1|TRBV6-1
CASKVSGMNEQFF
TGTGCCAGCAAGGTTAGCGGGATGAATGAGCAGTTCTTC
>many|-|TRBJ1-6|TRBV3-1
CASSQVTGFSPLHF
TGTGCCAGCAGCCAAGTTACAGGGTTTTCACCCCTCCACTTT
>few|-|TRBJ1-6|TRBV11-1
CASSYGFEHSYNSPLHF
TGTGCCAGCAGCTATGGGTTTGAGCACTCCTATAATTCACCCCTCCACTTT
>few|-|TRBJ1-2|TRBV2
CAEGGLNPISYGYTF
TGCGCAGAGGGGGGACTGAACCCTATTAGCTATGGCTACACCTTC
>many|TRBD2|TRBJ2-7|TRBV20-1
CSAREASGAYEQYF
TGCAGTGCTAGAGAGGCTAGCGGGGCCTACGAGCAGTACTTC
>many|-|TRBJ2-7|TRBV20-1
CSARDLSGYEQYF
TGCAGTGCTAGGGACCTTTCAGGGTACGAGCAGTACTTC
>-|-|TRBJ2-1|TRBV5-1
CASSLRVEGNEQFF
TGCGCCAGCAGCTTGCGGGTTGAGGGGAATGAGCAGTTCTTC
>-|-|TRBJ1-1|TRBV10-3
CAISESGGHTEAFF
TGTGCCATAAGTGAGTCGGGGGGGCACACTGAAGCTTTCTTT
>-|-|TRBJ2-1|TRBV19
CASKSRGDEQFF
TGTGCCAGTAAATCTCGAGGGGATGAGCAGTTCTTC
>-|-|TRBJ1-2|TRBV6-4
CASSPTTQGTNYGYTF
TGTGCCAGCAGCCCCACTACTCAGGGAACCAACTATGGCTACACCTTC
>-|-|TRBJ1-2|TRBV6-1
CASSEDRVHGYTF
TGTGCCAGCAGTGAAGACAGGGTGCACGGCTACACCTTC
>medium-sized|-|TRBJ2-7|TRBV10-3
CAISETGSGYEQYF
TGTGCCATCAGTGAAACAGGGTCTGGCTACGAGCAGTACTTC
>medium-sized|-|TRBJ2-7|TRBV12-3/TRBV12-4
CASSLHRDDEQYF
TGTGCCAGCAGTTTACACAGGGACGACGAGCAGTACTTC
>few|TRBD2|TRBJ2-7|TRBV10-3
CAIRGGSSGAYEQYF
TGTGCCATCAGGGGAGGGAGTAGCGGGGCCTACGAGCAGTACTTC
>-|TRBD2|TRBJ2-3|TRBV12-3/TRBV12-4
CAIILSAGGHRTDTQYF
TGTGCCATCATTTTATCGGCGGGAGGGCATCGGACAGATACGCAGTATTTT
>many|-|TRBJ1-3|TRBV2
CASSDGRAPSGNTIYF
TGTGCCAGCAGTGATGGGAGGGCCCCATCTGGAAACACCATATATTTT
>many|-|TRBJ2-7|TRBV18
CASSLDGGVGEQYF
TGTGCCAGCTCACTAGATGGGGGCGTGGGCGAGCAGTACTTC
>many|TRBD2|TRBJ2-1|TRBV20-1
CSAGGLAQNEQFF
TGCAGTGCTGGAGGACTAGCTCAGAATGAGCAGTTCTTC
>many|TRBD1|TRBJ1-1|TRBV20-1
CSAPGGSDTEAFF
TGCAGTGCCCCAGGGGGCTCGGACACTGAAGCTTTCTTT
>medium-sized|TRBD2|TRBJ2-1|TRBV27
CASSGTSGYNEQFF
TGTGCCAGTTCCGGGACTAGCGGATACAATGAGCAGTTCTTC
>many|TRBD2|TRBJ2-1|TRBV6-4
CASSVNSLAGGGNEQFF
TGTGCCAGCAGTGTTAACTCCCTAGCGGGAGGGGGGAATGAGCAGTTCTTC
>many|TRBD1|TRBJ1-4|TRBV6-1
CASSRDRGEKLFF
TGTGCCAGCAGTCGGGACAGGGGCGAAAAACTGTTTTTT
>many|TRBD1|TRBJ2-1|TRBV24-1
CATSDQRAGGSYNEQFF
TGTGCCACCAGTGACCAAAGGGCAGGGGGCTCCTACAATGAGCAGTTCTTC
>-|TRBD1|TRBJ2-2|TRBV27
CASSQCTGAGELFF
TGTGCCAGCAGCCAATGTACAGGGGCCGGGGAGCTGTTTTTT
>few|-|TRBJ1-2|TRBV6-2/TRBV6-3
CASSYGAPEYGYTF
TGTGCCAGCAGTTACGGCGCCCCTGAGTATGGCTACACATTC
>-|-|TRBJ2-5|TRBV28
CASRVGGVETQYF
TGTGCCAGCAGAGTAGGGGGAGTAGAGACCCAGTACTTC
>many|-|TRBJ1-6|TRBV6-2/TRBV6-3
CASSYYPGTLGSPLHF
TGTGCCAGCAGTTACTACCCGGGCACATTGGGTTCACCCCTCCACTTT